Below are 23 T cell receptor beta chains sequenced from a single sample in a study of T-cell reconstitution after alpha-beta-depleted transplantation in children (dated by TCRdb to 2016 to 2017). Libraries were made using PCR. For sequencing, an Illumina HiSeq 2500 was employed. TCR libraries were prepared with molecular barcoding, using unique molecular identifiers to normalize TCRbeta repertoire quantification. TCRdb trimmed public reads at Q25 via fastp, called clones via MiXCR and kept in-frame beta chains. CDR3 protein sequences are deduplicated, and each keeps its most common genes and DNA. The sample table shows hundreds of thousands of distinct CDR3 sequences, and 15% to 20% are seen once. The ten largest account for roughly 5% of the sample. This specimen's treatment or condition label, interpreted: allogeneic hematopoietic cell transplantation with graft depleted of TCRalphabeta T cells and CD19 B cells.

Specimen: PBMCs, mostly from graft donor cells, collected 360 days after TCRalphabeta/CD19-depleted stem cell transplant. The receptor set was obtained from a male patient aged 10-17 years who had a stem cell transplant for acute lymphoblastic leukemia, so the T cells may come from the graft donor.

The chain recombines TRBV29-1 with TRBJ2-5; D uncertain. Germline CDR1 is SQVTM and CDR2 is ANQGSEA. Trimming pared 1 base from V and 3 bases from J, leaving 12 bases between. The CDR3 sequence is 14 residues long. CDR3 bases: TGCAGCGTTGAAGTGCCGCCAGCAAAAGAGACCCAGTACTTC. This sequence encodes CSVEVPPAKETQYF. Together with reference TRBV29-1 and TRBJ2-5, the CDR3 gives the full variable domain: SAVISQKPSRDICQRGTSLTIQCQVDSQVTMMFWYRQQPGQSLTLIATANQGSEATYESGFVIDKFPISRPNLTFSTLTVSNMSPEDSSIYLCSVEVPPAKETQYFGPGTRLLVL.

In this sample, this clonotype turned up a few times. The chain links TRBV20-1 to TRBJ2-3, with TRBD2 identical over 7 bases. Germline loops: CDR1 DFQATT, CDR2 SNEGSKA (reference sequence). J was trimmed by 4 bases and V by 0 bases; bases with no gene match: 13. The CDR3 runs to 17 residues. CDR3 region: CSARDPPGTTFPDTQYF. The DNA for the CDR3 is TGCAGTGCTAGAGACCCCCCCGGGACTACATTCCCAGATACGCAGTATTTT.

The V gene is TRBV11-1, the J gene TRBJ2-1; the D is unclear. The CDR3 runs 13 residues. With 1 base removed from V and 10 bases from J, the gap between germline ends came to 11 bases. The germline V gene encodes CDR1 SGHAT and CDR2 FQDESV (reference sequence). The CDR3 sequence: CASSLEGGWEQFF. The CDR3 coding sequence is TGTGCCAGCAGCTTAGAAGGTGGGTGGGAGCAGTTCTTC. Complete variable domain (other parts from reference TRBV11-1 and TRBJ2-1): EAEVAQSPRYKITEKSQAVAFWCDPISGHATLYWYRQILGQGPELLVQFQDESVVDDSQLPKDRFSAERLKGVDSTLKIQPAELGDSAMYLCASSLEGGWEQFFGPGTRLTVL.

The gene calls are TRBV20-1 and TRBJ2-3; D uncertain. Trimming took off 4 bases at V and 3 bases at J, with 14 bases between the two ends. Germline V gene sequence: CDR1 DFQATT, CDR2 SNEGSKA (reference sequence). The CDR3 spans 14 residues. The CDR3 is CSATLTEVTDTQYF. For the CDR3, the DNA is TGCAGTGCTACCTTAACCGAGGTGACAGATACGCAGTATTTT.

V is TRBV10-2 and J is TRBJ2-7; TRBD1 or TRBD2 may be the D gene (6 bases each). Per germline, CDR1 WSHSY and CDR2 SAAADI. Trimming stripped 3 bases from V and 5 bases from J, with 17 bases between. The CDR3 extends over 15 amino acids. The CDR3 region is CASSDKGGIDHEQYF. For the CDR3, the DNA is TGCGCCAGCAGTGATAAGGGGGGAATAGACCACGAGCAGTACTTC.

This clonotype was counted only a few times. This chain connects TRBV20-1 to TRBJ1-1, with D unresolved. Trimming cost V 5 bases and J 5 bases, with 15 bases left between them. The V gene's germline CDR1 is DFQATT and CDR2 SNEGSKA (reference sequence). This CDR3 spans 13 amino acids. CDR3 sequence (DNA): TGCAGTGCTGTGCGGGGTAGGATAACTGAAGCTTTCTTT. Residues: CSAVRGRITEAFF.

V usage is TRBV7-9 and J usage is TRBJ1-6; TRBD1 might be the D (6 bases). This CDR3 comprises 15 residues. V was clipped by 8 bases and J by 7 bases, with 18 bases between them. CDR1 and CDR2 from the germline V gene are SEHNR and FQNEAQ (reference sequence). The CDR3 sequence is CASPTGASSNSPLHF. Here the CDR3 DNA reads TGTGCCAGCCCTACGGGGGCGAGCTCGAATTCACCCCTCCACTTT.

This clonotype was seen only a few times. J is TRBJ2-1 and V is TRBV7-9, with a weak D call TRBD2 (6 bases). Trimming took 6 bases from V and 10 from J, leaving 13 bases between them. The CDR3 is made up of 12 amino acids. In germline, CDR1 is SEHNR, CDR2 FQNEAQ (reference sequence). This chain's CDR3 is CASSPTSREQFF. Written as DNA, the CDR3 is TGTGCCAGCAGTCCTACTAGCAGGGAGCAGTTCTTC.

This chain links TRBV6-5 with TRBJ2-2; D may be TRBD1 (5 bases). CDR1 and CDR2 (germline): MNHEY, SVGAGI. The CDR3 spans 18 residues. The V end was cut by 0 bases, the J end by 1 base, with 15 bases between. The CDR3 DNA reads as TGTGCCAGCAGTTACTCGAAGCAGTCAGGGCTGAACACCGGGGAGCTGTTTTTT. Its protein is CASSYSKQSGLNTGELFF.

This chain links TRBV7-8 with TRBJ2-5; 10 bases map to TRBD1. J lost 5 bases, V lost 5 bases, and 11 bases had no gene match. Germline values: CDR1 SGHVS, CDR2 FQNEAQ. The CDR3 covers 16 residues. CDR3 loop: CASSRGRTGGRETQYF. The CDR3 region has the DNA TGTGCCAGCAGCCGGGGCAGGACAGGGGGTCGGGAGACCCAGTACTTC. The complete variable domain, with remaining parts taken from reference TRBV7-8 and TRBJ2-5, reads GAGVSQSPRYKVAKRGQDVALRCDPISGHVSLFWYQQALGQGPEFLTYFQNEAQLDKSGLPSDRFFAERPEGSVSTLKIQRTQQEDSAVYLCASSRGRTGGRETQYFGPGTRLLVL.

This rearrangement joins TRBV7-8 to TRBJ2-7, with a possible D match to TRBD2 (7 bases). This CDR3 has 15 amino acids. The germline V and J ends were trimmed by 2 bases and 6 bases, with 17 bases remaining between them. CDR1 is SGHVS, CDR2 FQNEAQ, per germline. CDR3 residues: CASSLIPHGGREQYF. CDR3 DNA sequence: TGTGCCAGCAGCTTAATTCCCCACGGGGGGCGCGAGCAGTACTTC.

The chain has TRBV5-1 and TRBJ2-2; maybe TRBD2 (6 bases). V was trimmed by 4 bases and J by 1 base, leaving 11 bases between them. Germline CDR1 is SGHRS and CDR2 is YFSETQ. There are 15 residues in the CDR3. The CDR3 DNA reads as TGCGCCAGCAGCCCAGTTAGCGGGAACACCGGGGAGCTGTTTTTT. As protein: CASSPVSGNTGELFF.

This clonotype was found a few times. The V call is TRBV11-1, the J call TRBJ2-3, with 12 positions matching TRBD2. Losses at the gene ends were 5 bases for V and 1 base for J; bases not matched to a gene: 10. Germline CDR1 SGHAT, CDR2 FQDESV (reference sequence). This CDR3 has 18 amino acids. CDR3 in DNA: TGTGCCAGCAGCGGAACTAGCGGGAGGCTTTACGGCACAGATACGCAGTATTTT. Protein: CASSGTSGRLYGTDTQYF.

This chain links TRBV7-9 with TRBJ2-1, with TRBD2 matching over 9 bases. CDR3 length equals 14 residues. The germline V gene encodes CDR1 SEHNR and CDR2 FQNEAQ (reference sequence). The ends lost 5 bases at V and 7 bases at J; junction bases unmatched: 6. The CDR3: CASSTGTSKNEQFF. The CDR3 coding sequence is TGTGCCAGCAGCACCGGGACTAGCAAGAATGAGCAGTTCTTC. The variable domain in full, with the rest retrieved from reference TRBV7-9 and TRBJ2-1, is DTGVSQNPRHKITKRGQNVTFRCDPISEHNRLYWYRQTLGQGPEFLTYFQNEAQLEKSRLLSDRFSAERPKGSFSTLEIQRTEQGDSAMYLCASSTGTSKNEQFFGPGTRLTVL.

The chain carries TRBV5-6 and TRBJ1-1; D possibly corresponds to TRBD1 (6 bases). V was pared by 2 bases and J by 6 bases, with 20 bases between. CDR1 is SGHDT, CDR2 YYEEEE, per germline. CDR3 length: 16 residues. CDR3 nucleotide sequence: TGTGCCAGCAGCTTTGGCGTACAGGGTCTTGCGGCTGAAGCTTTCTTT. Amino acids: CASSFGVQGLAAEAFF.

This clonotype was seen at least ten times. The chain joins TRBV12-3 or TRBV12-4 to TRBJ2-7; perhaps D is TRBD1 or TRBD2 (5 bases each). The CDR3 length is 15 residues. Trimming removed 2 bases at V and 2 bases at J, with 13 bases between. CDR3 DNA: TGTGCCAGCAGTTTATCCGGGACGGCAACCTACGAGCAGTACTTC. Its protein is CASSLSGTATYEQYF.

In this sample, this clonotype turned up a few times. The V gene is TRBV7-9, the J gene TRBJ2-7, with D perhaps TRBD2 (6 bases). V lost 0 bases and J 0 bases, leaving 15 bases between the germline ends. This CDR3 spans 17 amino acids. Germline V lookup: CDR1 SEHNR, CDR2 FQNEAQ (reference sequence). The CDR3 nucleotides read TGTGCCAGCAGCTTAGCGTCTAGCGTCAAGAGCTCCTACGAGCAGTACTTC. Translating gives CASSLASSVKSSYEQYF.

The sample holds a few counts of this clonotype. The chain is built from TRBV20-1 and TRBJ2-1; tentatively, D is TRBD1 (6 bases). Trimming removed 4 bases at V and 5 bases at J, with 12 bases between. CDR3 length: 13 residues. Germline loops: CDR1 DFQATT, CDR2 SNEGSKA (reference sequence). Here the CDR3 reads CSAIWGLHNEQFF. The CDR3 nucleotides are TGCAGTGCTATTTGGGGGCTTCACAATGAGCAGTTCTTC.

This clonotype was found many times. The J gene is TRBJ2-4, the V gene TRBV7-9; D is ambiguous. Germline CDR1 reads SEHNR; CDR2 reads FQNEAQ (reference sequence). The length of the CDR3 is 12 residues. V was shortened by 6 bases and J by 8 bases, with 11 bases between the two germline ends. CDR3 DNA sequence: TGTGCCAGCAGACCTTTTAGGGACATTCAGTACTTC. It yields the protein CASRPFRDIQYF.

This clonotype was counted a few times. The V gene is TRBV5-1, the J gene TRBJ2-2; TRBD2 agrees at 15 bases. Trimming at V came to 4 bases and at J to 1 base, leaving 8 bases not matched to a gene. CDR1 is SGHRS and CDR2 is YFSETQ in the germline V gene. The CDR3 runs to 19 residues. The CDR3 bases are TGCGCCAGCAGCCCGGGGACTAGCGGGAGGCTTGTGAACACCGGGGAGCTGTTTTTT. Protein: CASSPGTSGRLVNTGELFF.

The rearrangement uses TRBV25-1 and TRBJ2-1; D is undetermined. CDR1 is MGHDK and CDR2 is SYGVNS in the germline V gene. Trimming shortened V by 0 bases and J by 0 bases, and 12 bases separated the two germline ends. The CDR3 is 17 residues long. CDR3 region: CASSEYQWCPSYNEQFF. The CDR3 region has the DNA TGTGCCAGCAGTGAATACCAATGGTGCCCCTCCTACAATGAGCAGTTCTTC.

The chain combines TRBV4-1 with TRBJ2-3; unclear D gene. The CDR3 covers 16 residues. V lost 1 base and J lost 2, with 13 bases in between. In germline, CDR1 is MGHRA, CDR2 YSYEKL. CDR3 DNA: TGCGCCAGCAGCCAAGTTGGGATAGTCGTCACAGATACGCAGTATTTT. This gives the protein CASSQVGIVVTDTQYF.

This clonotype was counted ten times or more. The chain combines TRBV7-2 with TRBJ1-5, with a possible D match to TRBD1 (5 bases). This CDR3 spans 13 amino acids. The ends were cut back, 1 base at V and 7 bases at J, with 8 bases in the middle. CDR1 SGHTA and CDR2 FQGNSA come from the germline V gene. CDR3 protein: CASSLGGWQPQHF. The CDR3 nucleotides are TGTGCCAGCAGCTTAGGGGGCTGGCAGCCCCAGCATTTT. The full variable domain, its missing parts supplied by reference TRBV7-2 and TRBJ1-5, is GAGVSQSPSNKVTEKGKDVELRCDPISGHTALYWYRQSLGQGLEFLIYFQGNSAPDKSGLPSDRFSAERTGGSVSTLTIQRTQQEDSAVYLCASSLGGWQPQHFGDGTRLSIL.